Following are 29 T cell receptor beta chains from one sample sequenced in a study of OX40 agonist ivuxolimab in advanced cancers. Libraries were prepared by immunoSEQ multiplex PCR; TCRdb keeps only in-frame clonotypes and omits some of them. The table records tens of thousands of clones, more than 80% of them present only once. This specimen was CD4+ or CD8+ T cells sorted from blood, taken in a trial of the OX40 agonist ivuxolimab. These receptors were obtained from an adult with an advanced solid tumor such as melanoma, head and neck, liver or kidney cancer.

The V gene is TRBV21-1, the J gene TRBJ1-5. TRBV21-1 is designated a pseudogene. This CDR3 spans 17 amino acids. The CDR3 spells CASSSREGRVYNQPQHF. In nucleotides, the CDR3 is TGTGCCAGCAGCTCGAGGGAGGGTAGGGTCTACAATCAGCCCCAGCATTTT.

The gene calls are TRBV10-3 and TRBJ1-2, with 7 nucleotides matching TRBD1. This CDR3 region has 13 residues. Per germline, CDR1 ENHRY and CDR2 SYGVKD. V dropped 2 bases and J dropped 5; count of bases not matched to a gene: 2. In DNA form, the CDR3 reads TGTGCCATCAGTGAGGGACAGGATTATGGCTACACCTTC. Translating it yields CAISEGQDYGYTF.

The sample holds one count of this clone. The V and J genes are TRBV2 and TRBJ2-5; D unclear. V was cut by 4 bases and J by 5 bases, with 11 bases left in between. This CDR3 has 13 amino acids. The germline V gene encodes CDR1 SNHLY and CDR2 FYNNEI. CDR3 residues: CASSALTGETQYF. DNA of the CDR3: TGTGCCAGCAGTGCCCTGACCGGGGAGACCCAGTACTTC.

The rearrangement joins TRBV5-1 to TRBJ2-1; D might be TRBD1 (5 bases). The ends were cut back, 4 bases at V and 10 bases at J, with 12 bases in the middle. From germline, CDR1 is SGHRS and CDR2 YFSETQ. This CDR3 has 12 amino acids. In DNA, the CDR3 is TGCGCCAGCAGCAAGACAGCTAGAGAGCAGTTCTTC. It encodes CASSKTAREQFF.

This chain joins TRBV5-1 and TRBJ2-2; tentative D call: TRBD2 (5 bases). V was shortened by 0 bases and J by 3 bases, with 9 bases between the two germline ends. CDR3 length: 15 residues. CDR1 and CDR2 from the germline V gene are SGHRS and YFSETQ. The CDR3 nucleotides are TGCGCCAGCAGCTTGGCTAGCTCGCACACCGGGGAGCTGTTTTTT. Translation: CASSLASSHTGELFF.

V and J are TRBV9 and TRBJ2-4; either TRBD1 or TRBD2 may supply D (5 bases each). There are 13 residues in the CDR3. Trimming took off 4 bases at V and 5 bases at J, with 10 bases between the two ends. The germline V gene has CDR1 SGDLS and CDR2 YYNGEE. CDR3 protein: CASSKGPQNIQYF. In nucleotides, the CDR3 is TGTGCCAGCAGCAAGGGACCGCAAAACATTCAGTACTTC.

This clone was observed a few times. The chain employs TRBV7-3 and TRBJ1-2, with D unclear. The V end lost 5 bases, the J end lost 4 bases, and 8 bases lay between the germline ends. The CDR3 is 12 amino acids. Germline CDR1 is SGHTA and CDR2 is FQGTGA. This CDR3 is CASSRVGYGYTF. The CDR3 bases are TGTGCCAGCAGCAGGGTAGGCTATGGCTACACCTTC.

This clone was counted between two and nine times. The chain combines TRBV6-6 with TRBJ2-3; D not certain. V shed 2 bases and J shed 0 bases, with 12 bases lying between them. The CDR3 sequence is 16 residues long. CDR1 and CDR2 from the germline V gene are MNHNY and SVGAGI (reference sequence). The CDR3 bases are TGTGCCAGCAGTTACGGTCGGAAATATAGCACAGATACGCAGTATTTT. It encodes CASSYGRKYSTDTQYF.

The chain couples TRBV18 to TRBJ2-5; D could derive from TRBD1 or TRBD2 (5 bases each). Judging by the DNA end, TRBJ2-7 fits better; the J call may be wrong. CDR1 is KGHSH, CDR2 LQKENI, per germline. The CDR3 is 14 amino acids. The CDR3: CASSHRDGLLEQYF. In nucleotides, the CDR3 is TGTGCCAGCTCACACCGGGACGGGCTTCTCGAGCAGTACTTC.

This clone appeared a few times. The chain combines TRBV20-1 with TRBJ2-7, with unresolved D. Germline V gene sequence: CDR1 DFQATT, CDR2 SNEGSKA (reference sequence). This CDR3 contains 11 residues. With 3 bases removed from V and 0 bases from J, the gap between germline ends came to 3 bases. The CDR3 nucleotides are TGCAGTGCTAGTCCCTCCTACGAGCAGTACTTC. As protein: CSASPSYEQYF.

This chain uses TRBV4-1 with TRBJ2-3; weak D call: TRBD1 (6 bases). CDR3 length: 16 amino acids. The V gene lost 2 bases and the J gene lost 2 bases, with 14 bases spanning the gap. Germline V gives CDR1 MGHRA, CDR2 YSYEKL. CDR3 nucleotides: TGCGCCAGCAGCCAAAATTTGGGGGCACACACAGATACGCAGTATTTT. It translates to CASSQNLGAHTDTQYF.

V gene TRBV28 combines with J gene TRBJ2-7, with 10 bases aligning to TRBD1. Germline lookup yields CDR1 MDHEN and CDR2 SYDVKM. The J segment lost 4 bases and the V segment lost 5 bases, leaving 8 bases of the junction unmatched. The CDR3 length is 15 residues. CDR3 coding DNA: TGTGCCAGCAGTGGAACCGGGACAGGGGTGTACGAGCAGTACTTC. It specifies CASSGTGTGVYEQYF.

The chain has TRBV27 and TRBJ1-3; D unclear. In germline, CDR1 is MNHEY, CDR2 SMNVEV (reference sequence). CDR3 size: 14 residues. Trimming cost V 5 bases and J 1 base, with 9 bases left between them. CDR3 in DNA: TGTGCCAGCAGTCCCCGGCGGTCTGGAAACACCATATATTTT. It specifies CASSPRRSGNTIYF.

The V and J genes are TRBV2 and TRBJ1-4; possibly TRBD1 for D (5 bases). The CDR3 runs to 17 residues. V lost 7 bases and J lost 8, with 26 bases in between. The germline V gene encodes CDR1 SNHLY and CDR2 FYNNEI. The CDR3 region has the DNA TGTGCCAGCACCCCCGGAGGCGGGGGTGTGGGGATCGAAAAACTGTTTTTT. Protein sequence: CASTPGGGGVGIEKLFF.

The CDR3 region is CASSLAGLAAGELFF. CDR3 nucleotides: TGTGCCAGCAGCTTGGCTGGACTAGCAGCTGGGGAGCTGTTTTTT. The V and J genes are TRBV5-4 and TRBJ2-2; 8 bases match TRBD2. Germline V gene data show CDR1 as SGHNT and CDR2 as YYREEE (reference sequence). The trim removed 0 bases at V and 8 bases at J, leaving 6 bases unmatched. This CDR3 is 15 amino acids long.

This clone was counted once. The chain employs TRBV19 and TRBJ2-7, with TRBD1 matching over 10 bases. The CDR3 covers 14 residues. CDR1 LNHDA and CDR2 SQIVND come from the germline V gene (reference sequence). V was clipped by 2 bases and J by 6 bases; unmatched bases: 4. The CDR3 loop reads CASSISGQGPEQYF. In DNA form, the CDR3 reads TGTGCCAGTAGTATATCGGGACAGGGGCCCGAGCAGTACTTC. Full variable domain (remainder filled in from reference TRBV19 and TRBJ2-7): DGGITQSPKYLFRKEGQNVTLSCEQNLNHDAMYWYRQDPGQGLRLIYYSQIVNDFQKGDIAEGYSVSREKKESFPLTVTSAQKNPTAFYLCASSISGQGPEQYFGPGTRLTVT.

The chain couples TRBV6-1 to TRBJ1-2; D possibly corresponds to TRBD1 (6 bases). This CDR3 region has 16 residues. The V gene lost 2 bases and the J gene lost 4 bases, with 17 bases spanning the gap. CDR1 and CDR2 (germline): MNHNS, SASEGT. CDR3 in DNA: TGTGCCAGCAGTGAAAGGAGGACAGTGCCCTTCTATGGCTACACCTTC. It is translated as CASSERRTVPFYGYTF.

V and J are TRBV11-3 and TRBJ2-5; D uncertain. This CDR3 spans 13 amino acids. V was cut by 3 bases and J by 6 bases, with 11 bases left in between. In germline, CDR1 is SGHNT, CDR2 YENEEA. CDR3 protein: CASSFTVDQTQYF. Written as DNA, the CDR3 is TGTGCCAGCAGCTTTACGGTGGATCAGACCCAGTACTTC.

The rearrangement links TRBV5-1 to TRBJ1-2; 9 bases map to TRBD1. Germline V lookup: CDR1 SGHRS, CDR2 YFSETQ. After removal of 5 bases from V and 4 bases from J, the junction contained 9 bases not matched to a gene. This CDR3 has 15 residues. CDR3 region: CASRSTGGKIYGYTF. The CDR3 coding sequence is TGCGCCAGCAGGTCAACAGGGGGCAAAATCTATGGCTACACCTTC.

The chain combines TRBV5-6 with TRBJ2-5; 12 bases map to TRBD2. The ends lost 2 bases at V and 5 bases at J; junction bases unmatched: 7. CDR1 is SGHDT, CDR2 YYEEEE, per germline. The CDR3 has 16 amino acids. In DNA, the CDR3 is TGTGCCAGCAGCTTCGCTAGCGGGAGGGCACGGGAGACCCAGTACTTC. This encodes CASSFASGRARETQYF.

The chain recombines TRBV7-9 with TRBJ2-3, with 10 bases fitting TRBD1. CDR1 SEHNR and CDR2 FQNEAQ come from the germline V gene (reference sequence). Germline trimming cut 4 bases from V and 0 bases from J; bases unmatched to any gene: 4. The CDR3 covers 16 residues. The CDR3 region is CASSSWTGGSTDTQYF. The CDR3 DNA sequence: TGTGCCAGCAGCTCCTGGACAGGGGGGAGCACAGATACGCAGTATTTT.

The chain recombines TRBV19 with TRBJ1-2; the match to TRBD1 covers 12 bases. Germline V gene lookup returns CDR1 LNHDA and CDR2 SQIVND (reference sequence). V lost 11 bases and J lost 7; bases outside the gene matches: 20. The CDR3 is made up of 17 amino acids. CDR3 DNA: TGTGCCGCCCTAGACCGGGACAGGGGGCACACCTTCTCTGGCTACACCTTC. Amino acid sequence: CAALDRDRGHTFSGYTF.

This chain connects TRBV27 to TRBJ1-4; D is unresolved. Germline values: CDR1 MNHEY, CDR2 SMNVEV (reference sequence). This CDR3 has 15 residues. V lost 3 bases, J lost 2 bases, and 10 bases lay in between. The CDR3 protein is CASSFRVATNEKLFF. The CDR3, as DNA: TGTGCCAGCAGTTTTCGGGTCGCGACTAATGAAAAACTGTTTTTT.

The chain recombines TRBV6-4 with TRBJ2-1; D gene ambiguous. The CDR3 loop spans 15 amino acids. V was shortened by 2 bases and J by 1 base, with 9 bases between the two germline ends. Germline CDR1 is MRHNA and CDR2 is SNTAGT. The chain's CDR3 is CASSDTGRSYNEQFF. As DNA, the CDR3 is TGTGCCAGCAGTGACACGGGCAGGTCCTACAATGAGCAGTTCTTC.

The chain combines TRBV9 with TRBJ1-2, with D unresolved. Trimming took off 0 bases at V and 5 bases at J, with 5 bases between the two ends. Germline V gene data show CDR1 as SGDLS and CDR2 as YYNGEE. This CDR3 spans 12 amino acids. CDR3 loop: CASSVAEYGYTF. DNA of the CDR3: TGTGCCAGCAGCGTAGCGGAATATGGCTACACCTTC.

The chain is built from TRBV4-1 and TRBJ2-5; perhaps D is TRBD1 or TRBD2 (6 bases each). Germline V gene data show CDR1 as MGHRA and CDR2 as YSYEKL. CDR3 length: 13 residues. The V and J ends lost 10 bases and 1 base respectively, with 13 bases between them. The CDR3 loop reads CATARGAQETQYF. Here the CDR3 DNA reads TGCGCCACCGCGAGGGGGGCCCAAGAGACCCAGTACTTC.

The chain carries TRBV9 and TRBJ2-7; D is ambiguous. CDR3 size: 16 residues. Germline V gives CDR1 SGDLS, CDR2 YYNGEE. V was clipped by 0 bases and J by 1 base, with 14 bases between them. The CDR3, as DNA: TGTGCCAGCAGCGTAGCGGATAAACCTTCATCCTACGAGCAGTACTTC. Its protein is CASSVADKPSSYEQYF.

The chain employs TRBV9 and TRBJ2-5; 9 nucleotides line up with TRBD2. J gave up 2 bases and V 4 bases, and 3 bases lay outside the gene matches. CDR3 length: 14 residues. Germline V CDR1 and CDR2: SGDLS, YYNGEE. The CDR3 DNA reads as TGTGCCAGCAGCCCAGCGGGGGGACAAGAGACCCAGTACTTC. The encoded protein is CASSPAGGQETQYF.

The chain links TRBV4-3 to TRBJ1-5, with a weak D call TRBD1 (5 bases). The V gene's germline CDR1 is LGHNA and CDR2 YSLEER. The CDR3 is made up of 15 amino acids. V gave up 3 bases and J gave up 0 bases, with 9 bases separating them. The CDR3 DNA reads TGCGCCAGCAGCCAGGAAGACAGTAGCAATCAGCCCCAGCATTTT. Encoded protein: CASSQEDSSNQPQHF.